The rows below give T cell receptor beta chains drawn from one sample of a study of long-term antiretroviral therapy in people with HIV. Clones were sequenced by immunoSEQ multiplex PCR, and TCRdb holds only the in-frame ones, with some missing. This table has 9,500 to 15,000 clones, over 80% appearing once. The sample in question was unsorted PBMCs, obtained around 8.1 years after starting antiretroviral therapy. All receptors come from a middle-aged man with HIV. The CDR3 runs from the conserved cysteine through the conserved F or W. Each record gives: V gene, D gene, clone size, J gene, CDR3 protein, CDR3 DNA. The D gene is left open where the match is weak. Clone size is shown for a subset of rows, as once, few, many or a class of expanded clone.

V gene: TRBV5-1
D gene: TRBD1
clone size: .
J gene: TRBJ2-3
CDR3 protein: CASSAGTGDTDTQYF
CDR3 DNA: TGCGCCAGCAGCGCCGGGACAGGGGACACAGATACGCAGTATTTT

V gene: TRBV29-1
D gene: .
clone size: .
J gene: TRBJ1-1
CDR3 protein: CSVGSNTEAFF
CDR3 DNA: TGCAGCGTTGGGTCGAACACTGAAGCTTTCTTT

V gene: TRBV30
D gene: .
clone size: .
J gene: TRBJ1-1
CDR3 protein: CAWSVLPVNTEAFF
CDR3 DNA: TGTGCCTGGAGTGTATTACCCGTGAACACTGAAGCTTTCTTT

V gene: TRBV4-1
D gene: TRBD1
clone size: .
J gene: TRBJ2-7
CDR3 protein: CASSQGTGGTYEQYF
CDR3 DNA: TGCGCCAGCAGCCAAGGGACAGGGGGCACGTACGAGCAGTACTTC

V gene: TRBV14
D gene: .
clone size: .
J gene: TRBJ1-1
CDR3 protein: CASSQAVGGSTEAFF
CDR3 DNA: TGTGCCAGCAGCCAAGCTGTAGGGGGATCTACTGAAGCTTTCTTT

V gene: TRBV13
D gene: .
clone size: .
J gene: TRBJ1-2
CDR3 protein: CASSLPGERQEDGYTF
CDR3 DNA: TGTGCCAGCAGCCTACCCGGAGAGCGGCAGGAGGATGGCTACACCTTC

V gene: TRBV5-8
D gene: .
clone size: medium-sized
J gene: TRBJ1-1
CDR3 protein: CASSLAEGSNTEAFF
CDR3 DNA: TGTGCCAGCAGCTTGGCCGAGGGTTCGAACACTGAAGCTTTCTTT

V gene: TRBV4-1
D gene: .
clone size: .
J gene: TRBJ1-3
CDR3 protein: CASSQGLRKGPLSGNTIYF
CDR3 DNA: TGCGCCAGCAGCCAGGGTTTAAGAAAGGGGCCGCTCTCTGGAAACACCATATATTTT

V gene: TRBV13
D gene: .
clone size: .
J gene: TRBJ1-2
CDR3 protein: CASRDRINYGYTF
CDR3 DNA: TGTGCCAGCAGGGACCGGATCAACTATGGCTACACCTTC

V gene: TRBV7-9
D gene: TRBD1
clone size: .
J gene: TRBJ2-7
CDR3 protein: CASSGQDRSYEQYF
CDR3 DNA: TGTGCCAGCAGCGGGCAGGACAGGTCCTACGAGCAGTACTTC

V gene: TRBV5-6
D gene: TRBD1
clone size: .
J gene: TRBJ2-7
CDR3 protein: CASSFGTGSVGVYEQYF
CDR3 DNA: TGTGCCAGCAGCTTCGGGACAGGGTCGGTCGGAGTCTACGAGCAGTACTTC

V gene: TRBV27
D gene: .
clone size: .
J gene: TRBJ1-1
CDR3 protein: CASSLTGGTEAFF
CDR3 DNA: TGTGCCAGCAGTTTAACCGGAGGCACTGAAGCTTTCTTT

V gene: TRBV2
D gene: .
clone size: .
J gene: TRBJ2-7
CDR3 protein: CASGAGGDSYEQYF
CDR3 DNA: TGTGCCAGCGGGGCAGGGGGGGACTCCTACGAGCAGTACTTC

V gene: TRBV6-4
D gene: .
clone size: .
J gene: TRBJ1-1
CDR3 protein: CASSDRDGDEAFF
CDR3 DNA: TGTGCCAGCAGTGACAGGGACGGGGATGAAGCTTTCTTT

V gene: TRBV27
D gene: .
clone size: .
J gene: TRBJ2-7
CDR3 protein: CASSFSLGEQYF
CDR3 DNA: TGTGCCAGCAGTTTCTCCCTGGGCGAGCAGTACTTC

V gene: TRBV5-4
D gene: .
clone size: .
J gene: TRBJ1-2
CDR3 protein: CASSLRSGVEAGYTF
CDR3 DNA: TGTGCCAGCAGCTTGCGATCAGGGGTCGAGGCTGGCTACACCTTC

V gene: TRBV9
D gene: TRBD2
clone size: once
J gene: TRBJ2-1
CDR3 protein: CASSGVLAGVYNEQFF
CDR3 DNA: TGTGCCAGCAGCGGAGTCCTAGCGGGGGTATACAATGAGCAGTTCTTC

V gene: TRBV4-2
D gene: TRBD1
clone size: .
J gene: TRBJ1-2
CDR3 protein: CASSPMGGGGFDYGYTF
CDR3 DNA: TGTGCCAGCAGCCCCATGGGTGGAGGGGGCTTTGACTATGGCTACACCTTC

V gene: TRBV6-1
D gene: .
clone size: .
J gene: TRBJ1-1
CDR3 protein: CASSGGRTEAFF
CDR3 DNA: TGTGCCAGCAGCGGAGGGCGCACTGAAGCTTTCTTT

V gene: TRBV7-9
D gene: .
clone size: .
J gene: TRBJ2-2
CDR3 protein: CASSWESGTGELFF
CDR3 DNA: TGTGCCAGCAGCTGGGAGTCAGGCACCGGGGAGCTGTTTTTT

V gene: TRBV10-1
D gene: .
clone size: once
J gene: TRBJ2-7
CDR3 protein: CASSEGLRSYEQYF
CDR3 DNA: TGCGCCAGCAGTGAGGGGCTTCGATCCTACGAGCAGTACTTC

V gene: TRBV5-1
D gene: .
clone size: .
J gene: TRBJ1-1
CDR3 protein: CASSLEGEAFF
CDR3 DNA: TGCGCCAGCAGCTTGGAGGGGGAAGCTTTCTTT

V gene: TRBV6-5
D gene: .
clone size: .
J gene: TRBJ2-3
CDR3 protein: CASRDGTDTQYF
CDR3 DNA: TGTGCCAGCAGGGACGGCACAGATACGCAGTATTTT

V gene: TRBV10-3
D gene: .
clone size: .
J gene: TRBJ1-4
CDR3 protein: CAISENSNEKLFF
CDR3 DNA: TGTGCCATCAGTGAGAACAGTAATGAAAAACTGTTTTTT

V gene: TRBV28
D gene: TRBD2
clone size: .
J gene: TRBJ2-3
CDR3 protein: CASSLNPAGTTDTQYF
CDR3 DNA: TGTGCCAGCAGTTTAAACCCAGCGGGGACCACAGATACGCAGTATTTT

V gene: TRBV1
D gene: .
clone size: .
J gene: TRBJ1-6
CDR3 protein: CTSSQGTGSPLHF
CDR3 DNA: TGCACCAGCAGCCAAGGAACAGGGTCACCCCTCCACTTT

V gene: TRBV19
D gene: .
clone size: .
J gene: TRBJ1-5
CDR3 protein: CASRERGNQPQHF
CDR3 DNA: TGTGCCAGCAGGGAGAGAGGAAATCAGCCCCAGCATTTT

V gene: TRBV15
D gene: TRBD1
clone size: .
J gene: TRBJ2-2
CDR3 protein: CATSRGGGPNTGELFF
CDR3 DNA: TGTGCCACCAGCAGAGGAGGGGGCCCGAACACCGGGGAGCTGTTTTTT

V gene: TRBV11-2
D gene: .
clone size: .
J gene: TRBJ2-3
CDR3 protein: CASRRGFTDTQYF
CDR3 DNA: TGTGCCAGCCGTCGGGGATTCACAGATACGCAGTATTTT

V gene: TRBV29-1
D gene: TRBD1
clone size: .
J gene: TRBJ2-1
CDR3 protein: CSGVDRASYNEQFF
CDR3 DNA: TGCAGCGGGGTGGACAGGGCCTCCTACAATGAGCAGTTCTTC

V gene: TRBV9
D gene: .
clone size: .
J gene: TRBJ1-3
CDR3 protein: CASSPEPGTSGNTIYF
CDR3 DNA: TGTGCCAGCAGCCCTGAACCGGGGACCTCTGGAAACACCATATATTTT

V gene: TRBV25-1
D gene: TRBD1
clone size: .
J gene: TRBJ1-2
CDR3 protein: CASSELGQGADGYTF
CDR3 DNA: TGTGCCAGCAGTGAACTAGGACAGGGGGCGGATGGCTACACCTTC

V gene: TRBV27
D gene: .
clone size: .
J gene: TRBJ1-1
CDR3 protein: CASSPLQDTEAFF
CDR3 DNA: TGTGCCAGCAGCCCCCTCCAAGACACTGAAGCTTTCTTT

V gene: TRBV5-1
D gene: TRBD1
clone size: .
J gene: TRBJ2-1
CDR3 protein: CASSSEGAINERFF
CDR3 DNA: TGCGCCAGCAGCTCCGAGGGGGCGATTAATGAGCGGTTCTTC

V gene: TRBV5-5
D gene: .
clone size: .
J gene: TRBJ2-1
CDR3 protein: CASSTYNEQFF
CDR3 DNA: TGTGCCAGCAGCACTTACAATGAGCAGTTCTTC

V gene: TRBV27
D gene: TRBD1
clone size: .
J gene: TRBJ2-1
CDR3 protein: CASSLGQGDNEQFF
CDR3 DNA: TGTGCCAGCAGTTTAGGACAGGGGGACAATGAGCAGTTCTTC

V gene: TRBV6-5
D gene: TRBD1
clone size: .
J gene: TRBJ1-2
CDR3 protein: CASSSTGGGYTF
CDR3 DNA: TGTGCCAGCAGCTCAACAGGGGGTGGCTACACCTTC

V gene: TRBV27
D gene: .
clone size: .
J gene: TRBJ2-7
CDR3 protein: CASSSMQSSYEQYF
CDR3 DNA: TGTGCCAGCAGTTCAATGCAGAGCTCCTACGAGCAGTACTTC

V gene: TRBV5-8
D gene: .
clone size: .
J gene: TRBJ1-2
CDR3 protein: CASSGSDRLWGYTF
CDR3 DNA: TGTGCCAGCAGCGGATCAGACAGGCTCTGGGGCTACACCTTC

V gene: TRBV6-1
D gene: .
clone size: .
J gene: TRBJ1-6
CDR3 protein: CASNDPSYNSPLHF
CDR3 DNA: TGTGCCAGCAATGATCCTTCCTATAATTCACCCCTCCACTTT

V gene: TRBV2
D gene: TRBD2
clone size: .
J gene: TRBJ2-2
CDR3 protein: CASRSLGGTSGAGGELFF
CDR3 DNA: TGTGCCAGCAGAAGCCTGGGCGGGACTAGCGGGGCCGGTGGGGAGCTGTTTTTT

V gene: TRBV9
D gene: TRBD1
clone size: .
J gene: TRBJ1-1
CDR3 protein: CASSAPHRGNTEAFF
CDR3 DNA: TGTGCCAGCAGCGCCCCCCACAGGGGGAACACTGAAGCTTTCTTT

V gene: TRBV27
D gene: TRBD1
clone size: .
J gene: TRBJ2-2
CDR3 protein: CASSFFGTDTGELFF
CDR3 DNA: TGTGCCAGCAGTTTTTTTGGGACAGACACCGGGGAGCTGTTTTTT

V gene: TRBV4-2
D gene: .
clone size: .
J gene: TRBJ2-5
CDR3 protein: CASSIDSSGQGETQYF
CDR3 DNA: TGTGCCAGCAGCATAGACTCTAGCGGCCAGGGGGAGACCCAGTACTTC

V gene: TRBV27
D gene: TRBD1
clone size: .
J gene: TRBJ2-7
CDR3 protein: CASSPSLDRGYEQYF
CDR3 DNA: TGTGCCAGCAGCCCCTCCCTGGACAGGGGCTACGAGCAGTACTTC

V gene: TRBV5-1
D gene: .
clone size: .
J gene: TRBJ2-3
CDR3 protein: CASSLNAPGTDTQYF
CDR3 DNA: TGCGCCAGCAGCTTAAACGCCCCGGGCACAGATACGCAGTATTTT

V gene: TRBV5-1
D gene: .
clone size: .
J gene: TRBJ1-2
CDR3 protein: CASSSTATNYGYTF
CDR3 DNA: TGCGCCAGCAGCTCCACGGCCACTAACTATGGCTACACCTTC

V gene: TRBV6-1
D gene: .
clone size: .
J gene: TRBJ1-1
CDR3 protein: CASSFNQGGTEAFF
CDR3 DNA: TGTGCCAGCAGTTTCAATCAGGGAGGGACTGAAGCTTTCTTT

V gene: TRBV4-1
D gene: .
clone size: .
J gene: TRBJ1-1
CDR3 protein: CASRAGGAEAFF
CDR3 DNA: TGCGCCAGCAGGGCCGGAGGGGCTGAAGCTTTCTTT

V gene: TRBV4-1
D gene: .
clone size: .
J gene: TRBJ2-5
CDR3 protein: CASSQAPIGETQYF
CDR3 DNA: TGCGCCAGCAGCCAAGCCCCGATAGGGGAGACCCAGTACTTC

V gene: TRBV30
D gene: .
clone size: .
J gene: TRBJ1-1
CDR3 protein: CAWSALPNTEAFF
CDR3 DNA: TGTGCCTGGAGTGCACTGCCGAACACTGAAGCTTTCTTT